A selection of T cell receptor beta chains follows, all from one sample in a study of blood T cells in healthy people across ages. Each CDR3 protein is one row after TCRdb ran MiXCR on the 5' RACE reads. The table shows 800,000 to 950,000 distinct CDR3 sequences, with roughly 43% occurring only once. The sample consisted of blood. These receptors all stem from a man aged 25-40 years in good health. Both conserved end residues are part of each CDR3. The D gene is left open where the match is weak. Only part of the rows carry a size: once, few, many, or a class if the clone is expanded.

D: TRBD1
J: TRBJ2-3
size: NA
V: TRBV7-2
length: 15
DNA: TGTGCCAGCAGCCCCGGGGGACAGGGGAGGGATACGCAGTATTTT
CDR3: CASSPGGQGRDTQYF

D: NA
J: TRBJ2-5
size: NA
V: TRBV10-3
length: 14
DNA: TGTGCCATCAGTGAGTCGACCTTCCCACAGGAGCAGTACTTC
CDR3: CAISESTFPQEQYF

D: NA
J: TRBJ2-1
size: NA
V: TRBV15
length: 17
DNA: TGTGCCACCAGCAGAGATCGAGGTCTGGGGGCTTACAATGAGCAGTTCTTC
CDR3: CATSRDRGLGAYNEQFF

D: NA
J: TRBJ2-1
size: NA
V: TRBV6-5
length: 16
DNA: TGTGCCAGCAGCACTTCAACAGGGTATGGGTACAATGAGCAGTTCTTC
CDR3: CASSTSTGYGYNEQFF

D: NA
J: TRBJ1-1
size: NA
V: TRBV6-2/TRBV6-3
length: 16
DNA: TGTGCCAGCAGTTACTTAGTAAGGTTCGAGAACACTGAAGCTTTCTTT
CDR3: CASSYLVRFENTEAFF

D: NA
J: TRBJ2-1
size: many
V: TRBV4-1
length: 17
DNA: TGCGCCAGCAGCCAGGCCCCAGCAGGTCCCATTTACAATGAGCAGTTCTTC
CDR3: CASSQAPAGPIYNEQFF

D: TRBD2
J: TRBJ2-7
size: NA
V: TRBV14
length: 11
DNA: TGTGCCAGCAGCCCGGGACTACGTCAGTACTTC
CDR3: CASSPGLRQYF

D: TRBD1
J: TRBJ2-3
size: few
V: TRBV7-8
length: 13
DNA: TGTGCCAGCAGCCAAGGACAGGGGTTTGGGCAGTATTTT
CDR3: CASSQGQGFGQYF

D: NA
J: TRBJ1-6
size: NA
V: TRBV6-1
length: 15
DNA: TGTGCCAGCAGTGAAGTCCGGGCGGCCGACTCACCCCTCCACTTT
CDR3: CASSEVRAADSPLHF

D: NA
J: TRBJ2-7
size: NA
V: TRBV6-2/TRBV6-3
length: 11
DNA: TGTGCCAGCAGTTACAGGGCGGAGCAGTACTTC
CDR3: CASSYRAEQYF

D: NA
J: TRBJ2-1
size: NA
V: TRBV21-1
length: 15
DNA: TGTGCCAGCAGCAAGTTAGCGGGAGGAGGGCGAGAGCAGTTCTTC
CDR3: CASSKLAGGGREQFF

D: NA
J: TRBJ2-3
size: NA
V: TRBV20-1
length: 15
DNA: TGCAGTGCTAGTCTGCGGTTTGCGGACACAGATACGCAGTATTTT
CDR3: CSASLRFADTDTQYF

D: NA
J: TRBJ1-1
size: NA
V: TRBV28
length: 16
DNA: TGTGCCAGCAGTCTTCAGGACCTAAATCCCCTCGTAAGAGCTTTCTTT
CDR3: CASSLQDLNPLVRAFF

D: NA
J: TRBJ2-1
size: NA
V: TRBV9
length: 15
DNA: TGTGCCAGCAGCGCTGCCGAGGGGTCCTACAATGAGCAGTTCTTC
CDR3: CASSAAEGSYNEQFF

D: TRBD1
J: TRBJ2-5
size: NA
V: TRBV18
length: 16
DNA: TGTGCCAGCTCGCCAATGGACAGGACGATTTGGGAGACCCAGTACTTC
CDR3: CASSPMDRTIWETQYF

D: TRBD1
J: TRBJ1-1
size: NA
V: TRBV5-1
length: 15
DNA: TGCGCCAGCAGCTTCCTTCAGGGGGCGGGAACTGAAGCTTTCTTT
CDR3: CASSFLQGAGTEAFF

D: NA
J: TRBJ2-1
size: NA
V: TRBV11-2
length: 15
DNA: TGTGCCAGCAGCTTAGTCGGGGGACTCGACAATGAGCAGTTCTTC
CDR3: CASSLVGGLDNEQFF

D: NA
J: TRBJ2-5
size: many
V: TRBV5-1
length: 15
DNA: TGCGCCAGCAGCGGGGCTTTTGGGGGTCAAGAGACCCAGTACTTC
CDR3: CASSGAFGGQETQYF

D: NA
J: TRBJ2-7
size: few
V: TRBV4-2
length: 15
DNA: TGTGCCAGCAGCCAAGCATTCCAGGGTCTCTACGAGCAGTACTTC
CDR3: CASSQAFQGLYEQYF

D: TRBD1
J: TRBJ2-1
size: few
V: TRBV5-1
length: 16
DNA: TGTGCCAGCAGTTCCGGGACAGGGGGTTCCTACAATGAGCAGTTCTTC
CDR3: CASSSGTGGSYNEQFF

D: TRBD2
J: TRBJ2-7
size: NA
V: TRBV20-1
length: 13
DNA: TGCAGTGCCAGAACTAGCGGATTACGAGGACAGTACTTC
CDR3: CSARTSGLRGQYF

D: TRBD1
J: TRBJ2-7
size: NA
V: TRBV27
length: 14
DNA: TGTGCCAGCAGTGTCGGGACAGGGATGGTCGAGCAGTACTTC
CDR3: CASSVGTGMVEQYF

D: NA
J: TRBJ1-1
size: many
V: TRBV12-3/TRBV12-4
length: 14
DNA: TGTGCCAGCAGCCCCCAGGGTCTGAACACTGAAGCTTTCTTT
CDR3: CASSPQGLNTEAFF

D: NA
J: TRBJ2-1
size: few
V: TRBV24-1
length: 16
DNA: TGTGCCACCGGCCCCGGGGCAGGGCTCGCCTACAATGAGCAGTTCTTC
CDR3: CATGPGAGLAYNEQFF

D: TRBD1
J: TRBJ2-3
size: NA
V: TRBV12-3/TRBV12-4
length: 16
DNA: TGTGCCAGCGGCCGGGACAGGGGTAAATATGCAGATACGCAGTATTTT
CDR3: CASGRDRGKYADTQYF

D: NA
J: TRBJ2-7
size: NA
V: TRBV10-3
length: 14
DNA: TGTGCTATCAAACCTGCCGGGGTTGCTTACGAGCAGTACTTC
CDR3: CAIKPAGVAYEQYF

D: NA
J: TRBJ2-7
size: NA
V: TRBV18
length: 16
DNA: TGTGCCAGCTCGTCCTACCATGGTGACGGTACCTACGAGCAGTACTTC
CDR3: CASSSYHGDGTYEQYF

D: NA
J: TRBJ1-2
size: once
V: TRBV7-9
length: 15
DNA: TGTGCCAGCAGACTAGGACGGGAGTTGAGTGATGGCTACACCTTC
CDR3: CASRLGRELSDGYTF

D: NA
J: TRBJ2-7
size: NA
V: TRBV6-1
length: 14
DNA: TGTGCCAGCAGTGAAGAATTCCCGACATACGAGCAGTACTTC
CDR3: CASSEEFPTYEQYF

D: TRBD1
J: TRBJ1-6
size: NA
V: TRBV20-1
length: 15
DNA: TGCAGTGCTAGAGACCCAGGGGGGGTCGGATCACCCCTCCACTTT
CDR3: CSARDPGGVGSPLHF

D: NA
J: TRBJ2-5
size: few
V: TRBV5-1
length: 12
DNA: TGCGCCAGCAGGGGAGTTGGGGAGACCCAGTACTTC
CDR3: CASRGVGETQYF

D: TRBD1
J: TRBJ2-7
size: many
V: TRBV28
length: 17
DNA: TGTGCCAGCAGTTTCCCGACAGGGGGGGGGAATTCCTACGAGCAGTACTTC
CDR3: CASSFPTGGGNSYEQYF

D: TRBD1
J: TRBJ1-4
size: NA
V: TRBV6-1
length: 14
DNA: TGTGCCAGCATCCAGGGGGGGACTAGTGAAAAACTGTTTTTT
CDR3: CASIQGGTSEKLFF

D: TRBD1
J: TRBJ2-5
size: NA
V: TRBV2
length: 15
DNA: TGTGCCAGCAAGAAAACCGGGACAGGGCAGGAGACCCAGTACTTC
CDR3: CASKKTGTGQETQYF

D: TRBD2
J: TRBJ2-2
size: once
V: TRBV6-6
length: 16
DNA: TGTGCCAGCAGTCTGGGACTAGCGGGGAAGGTCGGGGAGCTGTTTTTT
CDR3: CASSLGLAGKVGELFF

D: NA
J: TRBJ2-3
size: NA
V: TRBV13
length: 16
DNA: TGTGCCAGCAGCCCCAGGGGACACAGCCTGGAGGATACGCAGTATTTT
CDR3: CASSPRGHSLEDTQYF

D: NA
J: TRBJ2-1
size: NA
V: TRBV29-1
length: 13
DNA: TGCAGCGTTGGGGCAGGGTTAGAATATGAGCAGTTCTTC
CDR3: CSVGAGLEYEQFF

D: NA
J: TRBJ2-5
size: NA
V: TRBV27
length: 15
DNA: TGTGCCAGCAGTTCACGGGCCTTCACCCGGGAGACCCAGTACTTC
CDR3: CASSSRAFTRETQYF

D: NA
J: TRBJ2-1
size: NA
V: TRBV20-1
length: 14
DNA: TGCAGTGCTAGAGTCGGGACGGAACTCTACGAGCAGTTCTTC
CDR3: CSARVGTELYEQFF